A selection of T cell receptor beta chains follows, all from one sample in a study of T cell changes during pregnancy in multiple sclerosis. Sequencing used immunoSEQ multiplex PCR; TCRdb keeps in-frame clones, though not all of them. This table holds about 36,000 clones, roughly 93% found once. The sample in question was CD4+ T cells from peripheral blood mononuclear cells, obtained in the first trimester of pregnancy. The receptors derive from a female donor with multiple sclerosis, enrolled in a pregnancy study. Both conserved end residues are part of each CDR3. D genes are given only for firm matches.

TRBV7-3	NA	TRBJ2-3	CASSVRGGSDTQYF
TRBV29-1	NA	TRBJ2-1	CSVLGPSGQFF
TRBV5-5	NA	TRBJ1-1	CASSSRTANTEAFF
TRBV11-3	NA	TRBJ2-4	CASSSTSEGDIQYF
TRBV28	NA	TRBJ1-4	CASSLSLQVHEKLFF
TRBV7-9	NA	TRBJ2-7	CASSLARAAKSYEQYF
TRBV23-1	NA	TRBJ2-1	CASSHFNEQFF
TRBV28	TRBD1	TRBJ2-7	CASGTGFPDEQYF
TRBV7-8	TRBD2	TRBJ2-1	CASSPGLGTNNEQFF
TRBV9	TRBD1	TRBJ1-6	CASSVPHRGLNSPLHF
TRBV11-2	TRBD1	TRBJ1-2	CASSLAGQSYGYTF
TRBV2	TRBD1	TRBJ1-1	CASTTFGQGEPFF
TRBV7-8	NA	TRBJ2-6	CASSFGDTGANVLTF
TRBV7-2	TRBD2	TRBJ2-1	CASSLSGTSGYNEQFF
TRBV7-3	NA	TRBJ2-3	CASSRSNPQDTQYF
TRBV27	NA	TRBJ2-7	CASSSLKSGQYF
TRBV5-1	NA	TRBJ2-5	CASSLAGGETQYF
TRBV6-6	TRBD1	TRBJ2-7	CASSYQGGQGMYEQYF
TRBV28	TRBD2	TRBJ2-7	CASGLAGGLGEQYF
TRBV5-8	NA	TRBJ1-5	CASSLDPPGFMGQPQHF
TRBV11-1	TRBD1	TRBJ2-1	CASSSRDRGRVEQFF
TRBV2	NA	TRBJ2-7	CASSVGRLNYEQYF
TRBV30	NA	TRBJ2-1	CAWSGANGRYSYNEQFF
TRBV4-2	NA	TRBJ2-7	CASSQELRSPIPEQYF
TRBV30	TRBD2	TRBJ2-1	CAWRLAGGEWQFF
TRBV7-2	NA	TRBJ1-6	CASSLVVRVDSPLHF
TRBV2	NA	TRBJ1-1	CASSKGKSVANTEAFF
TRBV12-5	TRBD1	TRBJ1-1	CASGTDRVVGTEAFF
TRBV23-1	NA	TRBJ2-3	CASSHEVGSTDTQYF
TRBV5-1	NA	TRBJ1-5	CASSLEGGNQPQHF
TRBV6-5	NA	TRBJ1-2	CASSSQGVKGYTF
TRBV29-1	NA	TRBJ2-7	CSVARFPGAYEQYF
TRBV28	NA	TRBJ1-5	CASSATDQPQHF
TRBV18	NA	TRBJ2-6	CASSPVSVQGSGANVLTF
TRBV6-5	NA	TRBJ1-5	CASSTRGNQPQHF
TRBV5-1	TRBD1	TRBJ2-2	CASRADRVGGELFF
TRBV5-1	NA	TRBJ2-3	CASSETVTDTQYF
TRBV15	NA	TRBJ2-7	CATSRDVGSYEQYF
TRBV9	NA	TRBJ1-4	CASSAGRTTTNEKLFF
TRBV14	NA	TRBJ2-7	CASSPKVGGGEQYF
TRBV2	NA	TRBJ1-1	CASRLRGSLANTEAFF
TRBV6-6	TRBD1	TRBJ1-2	CASTDRGFYYGYTF
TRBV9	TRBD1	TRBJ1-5	CASSFGQDNNQPQHF
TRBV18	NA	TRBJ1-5	CASSDRPNQPQHF
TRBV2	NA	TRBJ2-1	CASSEAVGSAYNEQFF
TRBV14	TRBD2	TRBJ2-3	CASSQELAMSTDTQYF
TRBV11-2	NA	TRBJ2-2	CASIPRGGRELFF
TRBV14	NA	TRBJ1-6	CASSQEARNSPLHF
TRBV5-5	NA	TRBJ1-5	CASSPSGRPPQHF
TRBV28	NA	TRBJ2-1	CASSGGGRRLVDEQFF
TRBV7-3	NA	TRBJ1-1	CASRTAPDTEAFF